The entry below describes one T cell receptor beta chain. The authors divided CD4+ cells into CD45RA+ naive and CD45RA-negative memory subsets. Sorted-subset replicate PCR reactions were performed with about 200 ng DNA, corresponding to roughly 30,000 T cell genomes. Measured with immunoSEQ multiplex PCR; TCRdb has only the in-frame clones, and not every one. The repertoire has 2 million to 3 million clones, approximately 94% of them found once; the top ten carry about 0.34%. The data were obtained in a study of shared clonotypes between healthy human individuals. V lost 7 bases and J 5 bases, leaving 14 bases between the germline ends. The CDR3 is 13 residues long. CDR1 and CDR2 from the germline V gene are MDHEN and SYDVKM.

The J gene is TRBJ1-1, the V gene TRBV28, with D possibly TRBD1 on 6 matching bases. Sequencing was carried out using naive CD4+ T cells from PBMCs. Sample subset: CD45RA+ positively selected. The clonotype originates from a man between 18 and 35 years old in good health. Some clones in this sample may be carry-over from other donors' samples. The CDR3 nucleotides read TGTGCCAGCACCGTAGCAGGGGAAACTGAAGCTTTCTTT. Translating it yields CASTVAGETEAFF.